A selection of T cell receptor beta chains follows, all from one sample in a study of shared T cell receptors in the human thymus. Repertoires were generated with immunoSEQ multiplex PCR, while TCRdb's copy carries only in-frame clones and drops some. The table has more than 300,000 clones, more than 85% seen once; the top ten hold approximately 0.018%. Sequencing used thymocytes. These receptors were obtained from a human donor. Both conserved end residues are part of each CDR3. The D gene is left open where the match is weak. Expanded clones get a size class; other rows say once, few or many, or leave the size out.

TRBJ2-1	-	-	TRBV5-1	14	TGCGCCAGCAGCTTAAGAGGGACCTTCAATGAGCAGTTCTTC	CASSLRGTFNEQFF
TRBJ1-1	-	-	TRBV5-6	14	TGTGCCAGCAGCGCCCTCGACAGGAACACTGAAGCTTTCTTT	CASSALDRNTEAFF
TRBJ2-1	-	-	TRBV4-2	15	TGTGCCAGCAGCCAAGATAAGTCATCCGACAATGAGCAGTTCTTC	CASSQDKSSDNEQFF
TRBJ2-7	-	-	TRBV9	15	TGTGCCAGCAGCGTAGCAGCCCAGCCCTCCTACGAGCAGTACTTC	CASSVAAQPSYEQYF
TRBJ1-5	-	-	TRBV5-1	14	TGCGCCAGCAGCCCCTGGCGGGGGTTAAAGCCCCAGCATTTT	CASSPWRGLKPQHF
TRBJ1-1	TRBD1	-	TRBV27	17	TGTGCCAGCAGTTTATGGGGATGGACAGGGGTGGACACTGAAGCTTTCTTT	CASSLWGWTGVDTEAFF
TRBJ1-4	TRBD1	-	TRBV11-2	19	TGTGCCAGCAGCTTAAGGGGGGAGACAGGGTCTCCAACTAATGAAAAACTGTTTTTT	CASSLRGETGSPTNEKLFF
TRBJ2-2	-	-	TRBV14	16	TGTGCCAGCAGCCAAGCCCTAGCGATTTACACCGGGGAGCTGTTTTTT	CASSQALAIYTGELFF
TRBJ1-2	-	-	TRBV7-2	16	TGTGCCAGCGCCTTTAGGGGACATTCGGATTCCTATGGCTACACCTTC	CASAFRGHSDSYGYTF
TRBJ2-1	-	-	TRBV6-5	15	TGTGCCAGCAGACCGAAACCCCGAGAGGTTTGCGAGCAGTTCTTC	CASRPKPREVCEQFF
TRBJ2-5	-	-	TRBV6-1	15	TGTGCCAGCAGTCTCACCCGGGGGTACCAAGAGACCCAGTACTTC	CASSLTRGYQETQYF
TRBJ2-7	-	-	TRBV7-6	17	TGTGCCAGCAGCTTAGCCCCGACAGGCCCCGGGGCAAACGAGCAGTACTTC	CASSLAPTGPGANEQYF
TRBJ1-5	-	few	TRBV28	14	TGTGCCAGCAGTTTATCCTATAGCAATCAGCCCCAGCATTTT	CASSLSYSNQPQHF
TRBJ2-5	TRBD2	-	TRBV7-8	19	TGTGCCAGCAGCTTACTCCTAGCGGGAAGCCCGTACGAACAAGAGACCCAGTACTTC	CASSLLLAGSPYEQETQYF